This T cell receptor (beta chain) was recovered during a study of blood T cell repertoires in COVID-19. On the study more broadly: The United States, Italy and Spain supplied acute and convalescent COVID-19 samples. The analysed material was cDNA or gDNA that came from T cells, B-cell-depleted T cells, or PBMCs.

V dropped 5 bases and J dropped 5; count of bases not matched to a gene: 6. CDR1 is SGHVS, CDR2 FQNEAQ, per germline. CDR3 length equals 15 residues. Source study methods: From reference gene primer amplification, estimates of nucleated cell counts were derived. The table came from immunoSEQ multiplex PCR; TCRdb's copy has only in-frame clones and leaves some out. That table gives V, J and clone size, and the DNA gave D and trimming. The data hold 70,000 to 75,000 clones, with roughly 78% observed a single time. Sequencing was performed on peripheral blood. The source is a man aged 55 to 69 with active or convalescent COVID-19. The genes are TRBV7-8 and TRBJ2-5; 12 positions agree with TRBD2. The chain's CDR3 is CASSQLAGGKETQYF. CDR3 nucleotide sequence: TGTGCCAGCAGCCAGCTAGCGGGGGGGAAGGAGACCCAGTACTTC. Full variable domain (remainder filled in from reference TRBV7-8 and TRBJ2-5): GAGVSQSPRYKVAKRGQDVALRCDPISGHVSLFWYQQALGQGPEFLTYFQNEAQLDKSGLPSDRFFAERPEGSVSTLKIQRTQQEDSAVYLCASSQLAGGKETQYFGPGTRLLVL.